This T cell receptor beta chain was sequenced in a study of human T cells and chemical hapten exposure. V was clipped by 4 bases and J by 0 bases, with 4 bases between them. The CDR3 contains 13 residues. Germline V CDR1 and CDR2: WSHSY, SAAADI. TCRdb processed the RACE reads anew with MiXCR; each CDR3 protein has one entry. The profile shows 150,000 to 200,000 distinct CDR3 sequences, about 14% of them singletons. Indicated time point: patch test 1, 2 weeks after DPC sensitization. The treatment denotes: therapeutic diphenylcyclopropenone sensitization with weekly scalp DPC. The specimen was whole blood, collected in connection with sensitization to the hapten diphenylcyclopropenone (DPC). This TCR derives from a woman in her twenties or thirties with alopecia areata. Some clones in this sample may be carry-over from other donors' samples. The chain has TRBV10-2 and TRBJ1-5, with D unclear. The CDR3 loop is CASSGPSNQPQHF. CDR3 coding DNA: TGCGCCAGCAGTGGCCCTAGCAATCAGCCCCAGCATTTT.